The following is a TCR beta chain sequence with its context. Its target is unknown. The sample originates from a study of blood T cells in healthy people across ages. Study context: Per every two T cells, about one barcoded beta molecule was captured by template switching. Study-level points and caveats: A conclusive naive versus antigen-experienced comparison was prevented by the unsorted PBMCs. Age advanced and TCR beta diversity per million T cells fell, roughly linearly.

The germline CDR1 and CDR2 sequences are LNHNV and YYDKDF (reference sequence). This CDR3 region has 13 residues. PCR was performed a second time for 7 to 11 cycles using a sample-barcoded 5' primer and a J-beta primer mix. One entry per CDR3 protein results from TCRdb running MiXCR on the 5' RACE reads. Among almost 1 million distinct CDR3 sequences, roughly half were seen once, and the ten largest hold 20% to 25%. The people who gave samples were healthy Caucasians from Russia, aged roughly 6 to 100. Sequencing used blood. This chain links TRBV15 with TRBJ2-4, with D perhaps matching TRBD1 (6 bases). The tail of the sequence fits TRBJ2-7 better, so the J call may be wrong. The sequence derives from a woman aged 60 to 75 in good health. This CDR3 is CATSPGALYEQYF. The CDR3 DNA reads TGTGCCACCAGCCCAGGGGCCCTCTACGAGCAGTACTTC.